The source of this TCR beta chain is a study of OX40 agonist ivuxolimab in advanced cancers. This clone came up a few times. Its antigen is not known. Study-wide results and limits: Expanded clones were, on average, more numerous in CD8+ T cells than in CD4+.

Germline CDR1 is GTSNPN and CDR2 is SVGIG (reference sequence). V was pared by 0 bases and J by 7 bases, with 10 bases between. This CDR3 spans 13 amino acids. Generated by immunoSEQ multiplex PCR, the TCRdb table keeps only in-frame clones and is missing some. The data hold some 130,000 clones, with over 75% observed a single time. This material consisted of CD4+ or CD8+ T cells sorted from blood, taken in a trial of the OX40 agonist ivuxolimab. The gene calls are TRBV30 and TRBJ1-5; no definite D call. This TCR was sampled from an adult with an advanced solid tumor such as melanoma, head and neck, liver or kidney cancer. The CDR3 loop reads CAWSVGVRQPQHF. The CDR3 DNA sequence: TGTGCCTGGAGTGTGGGAGTAAGGCAGCCCCAGCATTTT.